Here is one T cell receptor beta chain with its context. What it binds is unknown. CDR3 length: 13 amino acids. V lost 7 bases and J lost 7, with 16 bases in between. CDR1 and CDR2 from the germline V gene are SQVTM and ANQGSEA. Of the isolated RNA, all was reverse transcribed, and so the sequenced material was expressed TCRB transcripts. Produced via immunoSEQ multiplex PCR; TCRdb's table is partial and in-frame only. This table has approximately 260,000 clones, around 25% appearing once. The data derive from a study of beta chain features in type 1 diabetes. Study details: What patients shared with healthy donors was a similar profile of age, gender and cell yields. Findings and limits, study-wide: Reduced insertions and increased deletions marked VDJ junctions in type 1 diabetes patients. There was a moderate but significant shortening of TCRB CDR3s in all four CD4+ subsets of Type 1 diabetes patients.

The authors obtained over 95% purity in all sorted populations. This sequence was found in a woman in her twenties or thirties with type 1 diabetes. Specimen: naive CD4+ T cells from blood. V gene TRBV29-1 combines with J gene TRBJ2-2; perhaps TRBD1 as D (6 bases). CDR3 DNA: TGCAGCGCCCCCGGGACATTGGGCGGGGAGCTGTTTTTT. It translates to CSAPGTLGGELFF.